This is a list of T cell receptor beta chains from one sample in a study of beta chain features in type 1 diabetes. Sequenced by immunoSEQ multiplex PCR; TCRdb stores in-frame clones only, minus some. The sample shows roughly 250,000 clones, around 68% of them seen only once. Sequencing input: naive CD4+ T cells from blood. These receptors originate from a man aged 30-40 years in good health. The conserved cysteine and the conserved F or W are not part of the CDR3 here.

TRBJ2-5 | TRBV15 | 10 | ATSRAQETQY
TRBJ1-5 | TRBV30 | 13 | AWSYGAEGNQPQH
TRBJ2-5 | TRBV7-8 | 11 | ASSYAAVETQY
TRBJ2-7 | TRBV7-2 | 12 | ASSQRQGSYEQY
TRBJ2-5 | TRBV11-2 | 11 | ASSLDEKKTQY
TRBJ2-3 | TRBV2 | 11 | ASNWRTTDTQY
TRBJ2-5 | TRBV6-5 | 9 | ASSYGGTQY
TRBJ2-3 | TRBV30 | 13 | AWSVGAGNTDTQY
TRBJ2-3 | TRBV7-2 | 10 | ASSFFGSPAY
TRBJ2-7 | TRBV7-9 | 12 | ASTLGRTNGEQY
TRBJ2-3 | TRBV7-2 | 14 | ASSRRKPSGTDTQY
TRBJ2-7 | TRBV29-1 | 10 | SVGPGLDEQY
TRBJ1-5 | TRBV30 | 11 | AWSPGSNQPQH
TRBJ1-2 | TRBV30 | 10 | AWSMVKYGYT
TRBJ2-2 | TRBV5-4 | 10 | ASSLAYGELF
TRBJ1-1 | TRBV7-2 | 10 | ASSLARQKAF
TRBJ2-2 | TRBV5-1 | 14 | ASSPWTSGNTGELF
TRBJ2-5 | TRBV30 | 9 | AYAGEETQY
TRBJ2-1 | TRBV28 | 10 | ASSLIYNEQF
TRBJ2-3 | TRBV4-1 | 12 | ASSQDVQAATQY
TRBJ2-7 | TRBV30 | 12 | AWSVYRGSTEQY
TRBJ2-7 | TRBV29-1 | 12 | SVALAGGRSEQY
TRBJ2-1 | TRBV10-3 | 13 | AISEQAVSYNEQF
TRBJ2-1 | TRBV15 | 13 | ATSRDVQGYNEQF
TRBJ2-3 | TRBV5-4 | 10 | ASSPFADTQY
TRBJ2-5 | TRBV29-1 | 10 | SVVVGQETQY
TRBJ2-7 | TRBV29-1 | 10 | SVEQSLREQY
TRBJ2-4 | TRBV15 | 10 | ATSRDIAIQY
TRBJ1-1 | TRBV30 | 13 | AWSWPGTGNTEAF
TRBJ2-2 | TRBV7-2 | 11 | ASSPYNTGELF
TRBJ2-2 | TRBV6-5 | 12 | ASSYSDRTGELF
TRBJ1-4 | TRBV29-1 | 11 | SVWTGVGEKLF
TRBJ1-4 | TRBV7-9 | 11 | ASSLAWGEKLF
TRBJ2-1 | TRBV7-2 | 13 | ASSPPWGSYNEQF
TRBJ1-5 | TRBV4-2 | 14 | ASSQDRRANNQPQH
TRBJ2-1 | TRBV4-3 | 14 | ASSQDMGQKYNEQF
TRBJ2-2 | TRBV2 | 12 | ASSEALRGGELF
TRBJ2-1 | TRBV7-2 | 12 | ASHGGFSYNEQF
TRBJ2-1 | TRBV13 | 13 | ASSLLRGSIYEQF
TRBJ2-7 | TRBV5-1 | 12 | ASSFRQGSGEQY
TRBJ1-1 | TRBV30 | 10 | AWSVRGAEAF
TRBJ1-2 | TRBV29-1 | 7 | SDADGYT
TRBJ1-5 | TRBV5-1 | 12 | ASSTGTGNQPQH
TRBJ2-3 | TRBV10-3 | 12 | AINGLAGTDTQY
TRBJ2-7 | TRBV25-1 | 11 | ASSQPGAHEQY